This T cell receptor (beta chain) was retrieved from a study of CD8+ T cells in alopecia areata. Study-wide context: A regimen of oral tofacitinib, 5 to 10 mg twice daily, was given to treated patients.

Isolated RNA was reverse transcribed into cDNA used as the sequencing template. Method: immunoSEQ multiplex PCR; TCRdb's copy keeps in-frame clones and lacks some. Of under 5,500 clones listed, 60% are singletons. There are 16 residues in the CDR3. The germline gives CDR1 MNHNY, CDR2 SVGAGI (reference sequence). Deletions cut 10 bases from V and 0 bases from J, with 19 bases between. As regards this clone: Antigen unknown.

Study findings and constraints: For baseline CD8+ expansion, any link to response stays uncertain with one nonresponder.

The sample's treatment: oral pan-JAK inhibitor, 5-10 mg twice daily. Punch biopsies of lesional scalp, plus peripheral blood, were taken from alopecia areata patients. Sequenced here: skin, sampled at approximately week 36, from a patient treated with tofacitinib. This receptor was taken from a human donor with alopecia areata. The chain recombines TRBV6-6 with TRBJ1-5, with D possibly matching TRBD1 (5 bases). CDR3 sequence reads: CATELGLLDSNQPQHF. CDR3 in DNA: TGTGCCACCGAATTGGGACTCCTCGATAGCAATCAGCCCCAGCATTTT.